This T cell receptor (beta chain) was sequenced in a study of T cells in Graves' hyperthyroidism and ophthalmopathy. TCR beta CDR3 region amplification was performed from RNA transcripts. The TCR CDR3 first-round RT-PCR relied on the HTBI primer set. TCRdb fed the multiplex PCR reads into MiXCR, producing one record per CDR3 protein. The sample includes 500,000 to 650,000 distinct CDR3 sequences, more than 12% of them seen just once. V was trimmed by 0 bases and J by 4 bases, leaving 12 bases between them. The CDR3 contains 15 residues. Per the germline V gene, CDR1 is LGHNA and CDR2 is YSLEER. This clonotype was counted between two and nine times.

The sequence came from a woman aged 45-59 years with Graves' ophthalmopathy. The sample taken for sequencing was blood. This chain connects TRBV4-3 to TRBJ1-2; D ambiguous. The CDR3 coding sequence is TGCGCCAGCAGCCAAGAGCTGAGGGAAAGCTATGGCTACACCTTC. Translation gives CASSQELRESYGYTF.